The rows below give T cell receptor beta chains drawn from one sample of a study of Ad26.COV2.S vaccination and SARS-CoV-2 variants. The table came from immunoSEQ multiplex PCR; TCRdb's copy has only in-frame clones and leaves some out. The data contain more than 150,000 clones, around 90% of them singletons. The source was peripheral blood, collected after recovery from COVID-19. All receptors derive from a human donor who had recovered from COVID-19. CDR3s include the opening cysteine and the closing phenylalanine or tryptophan. The order of the fields is V gene, J gene, D gene, clone size, CDR3 protein, CDR3 DNA. D genes are given only for firm matches. Clone sizes are given selectively: once, few, many, or a class where the clone is expanded.

>TRBV7-3|TRBJ2-1|-|-
CASSLKGGTYNEQFF
TGTGCCAGCAGCTTAAAGGGGGGTACCTACAATGAGCAGTTCTTC
>TRBV10-3|TRBJ2-1|TRBD1|few
CAISELIPGQGGREQFF
TGTGCCATCAGTGAGCTAATACCGGGACAGGGAGGACGGGAGCAGTTCTTC
>TRBV7-8|TRBJ2-7|-|-
CASSLETLSAYEQYF
TGTGCCAGCAGCTTAGAGACTCTCTCAGCCTACGAGCAGTACTTC
>TRBV24-1|TRBJ2-3|TRBD1|-
CATSDRDSAQYF
TGTGCCACCAGTGATCGGGACAGTGCGCAGTATTTT
>TRBV7-2|TRBJ1-1|TRBD1|-
CASSLAMQGAEAFF
TGTGCCAGCAGCTTAGCGATGCAGGGGGCTGAAGCTTTCTTT
>TRBV4-2|TRBJ1-1|-|-
CASSQDVAREENTEAFF
TGTGCCAGCAGCCAAGATGTCGCCAGGGAGGAGAACACTGAAGCTTTCTTT
>TRBV15|TRBJ1-4|-|-
CATREGNEKLFF
TGTGCCACCAGAGAGGGGAATGAAAAACTGTTTTTT
>TRBV6-2/TRBV6-3|TRBJ1-1|TRBD1|-
CASSLRGLGTEAFF
TGTGCCAGCAGTCTCAGGGGGCTGGGCACTGAAGCTTTCTTT
>TRBV6-5|TRBJ1-3|-|-
CASSLAASGNTIYF
TGTGCCAGCAGCCTTGCGGCCTCTGGAAACACCATATATTTT
>TRBV19|TRBJ1-2|-|-
CASLSRGLDGYTF
TGTGCCAGCTTGTCAAGGGGGTTGGATGGCTACACCTTC
>TRBV7-3|TRBJ1-1|-|-
CASSFGGHTEAFF
TGTGCCAGCAGCTTCGGAGGGCACACTGAAGCTTTCTTT
>TRBV5-6|TRBJ2-7|-|once
CASSKANYEQYF
TGTGCCAGCAGCAAGGCGAATTACGAGCAGTACTTC
>TRBV5-1|TRBJ2-7|TRBD1|once
CASSYGTGGYEQYF
TGCGCCAGCAGCTACGGGACAGGGGGATACGAGCAGTACTTC
>TRBV27|TRBJ2-7|TRBD1|-
CASSPSWTGGDEQYF
TGTGCCAGCAGTCCCTCTTGGACAGGGGGCGACGAGCAGTACTTC
>TRBV2|TRBJ2-3|TRBD2|-
CASSGLAASTDTQYF
TGTGCCAGCAGTGGACTAGCGGCTAGCACAGATACGCAGTATTTT
>TRBV30|TRBJ1-4|TRBD1|-
CAWSWTGGDNEKLFF
TGTGCCTGGAGTTGGACAGGGGGCGATAATGAAAAACTGTTTTTT
>TRBV11-2|TRBJ1-2|-|-
CASSRAPNGGYTF
TGTGCCAGCAGCCGGGCCCCCAACGGTGGCTACACCTTC
>TRBV19|TRBJ1-2|-|-
CASSIKAGSLYGYTF
TGTGCCAGTAGTATAAAGGCAGGGTCCCTCTATGGCTACACCTTC
>TRBV4-1|TRBJ1-2|-|few
CASSQVAGALYGYTF
TGCGCCAGCAGCCAAGTGGCAGGGGCACTCTATGGCTACACCTTC
>TRBV20-1|TRBJ1-4|TRBD1|-
CSASYRGLNEKLFF
TGCAGTGCCAGTTACAGGGGCCTTAATGAAAAACTGTTTTTT
>TRBV27|TRBJ1-2|-|-
CASSLSQGWSGYTF
TGTGCCAGCAGTTTATCACAGGGATGGAGCGGCTACACCTTC
>TRBV18|TRBJ1-1|-|-
CASSPSLPMNTEAFF
TGTGCCAGCTCACCAAGCCTGCCTATGAACACTGAAGCTTTCTTT
>TRBV5-5|TRBJ2-3|TRBD2|few
CASSLAGGGTDTQYF
TGTGCCAGCAGCCTAGCGGGGGGCGGCACAGATACGCAGTATTTT
>TRBV7-9|TRBJ1-2|-|few
CASSLWGGRGGYGYTF
TGTGCCAGCAGCTTATGGGGGGGCCGAGGAGGCTATGGCTACACCTTC
>TRBV28|TRBJ1-1|-|-
CASGRGRGNTEAFF
TGTGCCAGCGGTAGAGGTAGGGGTAACACTGAAGCTTTCTTT
>TRBV27|TRBJ1-5|TRBD1|-
CASSPRRDRGSNQPQHF
TGTGCCAGCAGTCCCCGCCGGGACAGGGGGAGCAATCAGCCCCAGCATTTT
>TRBV4-1|TRBJ1-2|-|once
CASSQLLLNNYGYTF
TGCGCCAGCAGCCAACTACTTTTAAATAACTATGGCTACACCTTC
>TRBV30|TRBJ2-1|TRBD2|-
CAWSWSSGRRYNEQFF
TGTGCCTGGAGTTGGTCTAGCGGGAGGAGATACAATGAGCAGTTCTTC
>TRBV18|TRBJ2-1|-|-
CASSPPSPGEGDEQFF
TGTGCCAGCTCACCACCCTCGCCGGGAGAAGGGGATGAGCAGTTCTTC
>TRBV10-2|TRBJ1-2|-|once
CASRAQGGAGGNYGYTF
TGCGCCAGCAGAGCCCAGGGTGGCGCTGGGGGTAACTATGGCTACACCTTC
>TRBV2|TRBJ1-2|-|-
CASSERGRGIRGYTF
TGTGCCAGCAGTGAACGGGGAAGGGGGATCAGAGGCTACACCTTC
>TRBV7-3|TRBJ2-3|-|-
CASSLLRASRADTQYF
TGTGCCAGCAGCTTATTGAGGGCTAGCCGGGCAGATACGCAGTATTTT
>TRBV7-9|TRBJ2-1|-|-
CASSLGEGRYNEQFF
TGTGCCAGCAGCTTGGGAGAGGGGAGATACAATGAGCAGTTCTTC
>TRBV2|TRBJ2-3|TRBD2|-
CASTGLAGYTDTQYF
TGTGCCAGCACCGGACTAGCGGGATACACAGATACGCAGTATTTT
>TRBV7-3|TRBJ2-5|-|-
CASTLKGEEETQYF
TGTGCCAGCACCCTTAAGGGGGAAGAAGAGACCCAGTACTTC
>TRBV30|TRBJ1-2|-|-
CAWSVRNYGYTF
TGTGCCTGGAGTGTACGGAACTATGGCTACACCTTC
>TRBV11-2|TRBJ2-1|TRBD1|-
CASSRDRVIF
TGTGCCAGCAGCCGGGACAGGGTAATCTTC
>TRBV12-3/TRBV12-4|TRBJ2-3|-|few
CASSFTDTQYF
TGTGCCAGCAGTTTCACAGATACGCAGTATTTT
>TRBV5-5|TRBJ2-1|-|-
CASSLVGGSYNEQFF
TGTGCCAGCAGCTTGGTTGGTGGCAGCTACAATGAGCAGTTCTTC
>TRBV6-6|TRBJ2-1|TRBD1|-
CASSLDRADFKEFF
TGTGCCAGCAGCCTCGACAGGGCGGATTTTAAAGAGTTCTTC
>TRBV4-2|TRBJ2-3|TRBD2|-
CASSLSRGATDTQYF
TGTGCCAGCAGCCTTTCGCGGGGGGCCACAGATACGCAGTATTTT
>TRBV18|TRBJ2-3|-|-
CASSHAGLTVTDTQYF
TGTGCCAGCTCACATGCGGGACTTACTGTGACAGATACGCAGTATTTT
>TRBV29-1|TRBJ1-1|-|-
CSVWGESAFF
TGCAGCGTTTGGGGGGAGAGTGCTTTCTTT
>TRBV7-9|TRBJ1-2|-|-
CASSSSGPIKGYTF
TGTGCCAGCAGCTCTTCGGGACCCATAAAGGGCTACACCTTC